This TCR beta chain was documented in a study of regulatory T cells in long-lasting Graves disease. Study outcomes and limitations: Relative to newly diagnosed Graves' patients, persistent ones had lower TCR diversity. Persistent disease was associated with favored TRBV28 usage and with favored use of TRBJ1-2 and TRBJ2-5.

Time point given: persistent/refractory GD, antithyroid drugs over 5 years with positive TRAb. Researchers made the TCR library from RNA that was extracted from PBMCs. About this clonotype itself: Its antigen is undetermined.

Per germline, CDR1 SGHAT and CDR2 FQNNGV. This CDR3 is 16 amino acids long. After removal of 3 bases from V and 6 bases from J, the junction contained 11 bases not matched to a gene. Through Arm-PCR of CDR3 regions and iRepertoire HTBI primers, TCR beta libraries were built. TCRdb fed the multiplex PCR reads into MiXCR, producing one record per CDR3 protein. The data show about 430,000 distinct CDR3 sequences, 21% seen once. This material consisted of peripheral blood mononuclear cells (PBMCs), taken when the disease was refractory, from a patient treated with antithyroid drugs. The gene calls are TRBV11-2 and TRBJ2-3; 8 bases are shared with TRBD1. This receptor was obtained from a female donor with Graves disease. The DNA of the CDR3 is TGTGCCAGCAGCTTCCTCAGGACAGGGCAATTTGATACGCAGTATTTT. Its protein product is CASSFLRTGQFDTQYF.